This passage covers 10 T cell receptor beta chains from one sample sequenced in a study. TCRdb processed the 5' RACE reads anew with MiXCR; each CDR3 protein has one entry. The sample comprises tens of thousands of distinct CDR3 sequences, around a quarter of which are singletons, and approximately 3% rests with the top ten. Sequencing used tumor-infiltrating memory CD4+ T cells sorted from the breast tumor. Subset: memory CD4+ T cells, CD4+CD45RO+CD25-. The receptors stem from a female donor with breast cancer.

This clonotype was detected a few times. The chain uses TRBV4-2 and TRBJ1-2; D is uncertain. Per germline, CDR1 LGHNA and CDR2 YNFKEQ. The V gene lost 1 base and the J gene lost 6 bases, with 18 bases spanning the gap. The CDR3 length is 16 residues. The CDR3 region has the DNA TGTGCCAGCAGCCAAGGGTTGATTTATGAGACTCATGGCTACACCTTC. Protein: CASSQGLIYETHGYTF.

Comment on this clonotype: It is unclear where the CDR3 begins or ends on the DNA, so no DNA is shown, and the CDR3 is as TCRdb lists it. The CDR3 sequence is CSAWGQGTHEQNF. The chain combines TRBV20-1 with TRBJ2-7; the listed D gene, TRBD1, was not tested against the DNA. The CDR3 spans 13 residues, counting both ends. Germline assignment: CDR1 DFQATT and CDR2 SNEGSKA (reference sequence).

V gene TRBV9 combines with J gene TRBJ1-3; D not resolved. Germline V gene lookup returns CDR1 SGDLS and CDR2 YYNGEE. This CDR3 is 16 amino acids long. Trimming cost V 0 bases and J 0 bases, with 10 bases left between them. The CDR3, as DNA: TGTGCCAGCAGCGTAGCTCTGACTCTCTCTGGAAACACCATATATTTT. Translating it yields CASSVALTLSGNTIYF.

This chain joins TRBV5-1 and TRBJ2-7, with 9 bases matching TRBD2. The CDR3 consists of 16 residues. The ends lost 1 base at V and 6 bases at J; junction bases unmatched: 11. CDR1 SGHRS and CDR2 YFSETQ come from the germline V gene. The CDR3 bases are TGCGCCAGCAGCTTGAGGCCTAGCGGGGTCAGGAGCGAGCAGTACTTC. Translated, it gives CASSLRPSGVRSEQYF.

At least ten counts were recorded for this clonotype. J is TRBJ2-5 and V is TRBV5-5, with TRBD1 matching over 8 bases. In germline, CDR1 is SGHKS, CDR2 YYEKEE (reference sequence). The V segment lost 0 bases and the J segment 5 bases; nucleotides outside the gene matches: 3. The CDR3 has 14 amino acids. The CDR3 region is CASSLGQGLETQYF. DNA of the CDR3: TGTGCCAGCAGCTTGGGACAGGGGTTGGAGACCCAGTACTTC.

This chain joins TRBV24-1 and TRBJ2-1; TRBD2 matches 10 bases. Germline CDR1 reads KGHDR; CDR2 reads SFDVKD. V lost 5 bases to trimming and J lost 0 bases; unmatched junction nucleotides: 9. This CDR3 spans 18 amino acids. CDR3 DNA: TGTGCCACCAGTGCGGGCAGCGGGAGGGGGAGCTCCTACAATGAGCAGTTCTTC. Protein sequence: CATSAGSGRGSSYNEQFF.

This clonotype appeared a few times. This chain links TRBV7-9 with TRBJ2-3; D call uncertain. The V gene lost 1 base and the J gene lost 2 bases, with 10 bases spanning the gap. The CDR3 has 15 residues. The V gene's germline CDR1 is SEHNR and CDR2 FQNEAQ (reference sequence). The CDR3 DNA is TGTGCCAGCAGCTTAGTTACGGCCCTCACAGATACGCAGTATTTT. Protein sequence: CASSLVTALTDTQYF.

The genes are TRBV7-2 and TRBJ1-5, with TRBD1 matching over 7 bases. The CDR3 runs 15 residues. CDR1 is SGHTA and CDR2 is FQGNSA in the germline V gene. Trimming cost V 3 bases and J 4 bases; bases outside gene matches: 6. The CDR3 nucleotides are TGTGCCAGCAGCTTGGGACAGTCACCAAATCAGCCCCAGCATTTT. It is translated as CASSLGQSPNQPQHF.

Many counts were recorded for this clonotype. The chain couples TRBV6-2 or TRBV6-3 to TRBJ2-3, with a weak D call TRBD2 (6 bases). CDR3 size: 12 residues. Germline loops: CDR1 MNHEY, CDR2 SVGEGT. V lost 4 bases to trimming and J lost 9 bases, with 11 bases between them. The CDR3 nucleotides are TGTGCCAGCAGTTTACTCCGGGGGACGCAGTATTTT. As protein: CASSLLRGTQYF.

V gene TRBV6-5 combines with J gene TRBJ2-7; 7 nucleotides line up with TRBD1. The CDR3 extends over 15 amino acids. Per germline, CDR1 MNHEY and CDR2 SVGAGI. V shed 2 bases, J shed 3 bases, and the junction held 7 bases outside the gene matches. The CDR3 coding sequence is TGTGCCAGCAGTTACCCCGGGACAGCCAGCTACGAGCAGTACTTC. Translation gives CASSYPGTASYEQYF.